This TCR beta chain was identified in a study of breast tumors, draining lymph nodes, adjacent tissues. Study results and limitations: Compared with lymph nodes, tumors were less diverse; compared with nontumor tissue, more. Compared with basal-like, luminal-like tumors shared significantly more repertoire with nontumor tissue. The lymph node origin of tumor T cells was framed as consistent with a hypothesis, not demonstrated. Findings are consistent with lymph node origin and intratumoral expansion of most tumor T cells.

This clonotype has a count of ten or more. Its cognate antigen is unknown. V was trimmed by 6 bases and J by 2 bases, leaving 11 bases between them. CDR1 and CDR2 from the germline V gene are MNHNS and SASEGT. The CDR3 runs to 14 residues. The lymph nodes were axillary draining lymph nodes from breast cancer patients. TCRdb recomputed calls from the multiplex PCR reads with MiXCR, one row per CDR3 protein. This table holds around 150,000 distinct CDR3 sequences, more than 20% found once. This chain connects TRBV6-1 to TRBJ1-5, with D hard to call. Sequencing used axillary lymph node tissue. This clonotype was obtained from a female donor with breast cancer. Some clones in this sample may be carry-over from other donors' samples. CDR3 DNA: TGTGCCAGCAGCTACCGGGCCGGCAATCAGCCCCAGCATTTT. Encoded protein: CASSYRAGNQPQHF.